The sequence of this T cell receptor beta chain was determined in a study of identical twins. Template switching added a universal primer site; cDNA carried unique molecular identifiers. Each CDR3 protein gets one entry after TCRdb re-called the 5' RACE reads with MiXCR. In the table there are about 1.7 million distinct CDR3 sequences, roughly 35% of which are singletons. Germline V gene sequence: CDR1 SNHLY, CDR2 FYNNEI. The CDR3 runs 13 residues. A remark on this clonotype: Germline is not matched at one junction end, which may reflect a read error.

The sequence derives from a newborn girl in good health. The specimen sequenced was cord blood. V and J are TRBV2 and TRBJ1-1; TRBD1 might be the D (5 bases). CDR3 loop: CASSDRWGTVAFF. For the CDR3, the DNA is TGTGCCAGCAGTGATCGGTGGGGCACTGTAGCTTTCTTT.